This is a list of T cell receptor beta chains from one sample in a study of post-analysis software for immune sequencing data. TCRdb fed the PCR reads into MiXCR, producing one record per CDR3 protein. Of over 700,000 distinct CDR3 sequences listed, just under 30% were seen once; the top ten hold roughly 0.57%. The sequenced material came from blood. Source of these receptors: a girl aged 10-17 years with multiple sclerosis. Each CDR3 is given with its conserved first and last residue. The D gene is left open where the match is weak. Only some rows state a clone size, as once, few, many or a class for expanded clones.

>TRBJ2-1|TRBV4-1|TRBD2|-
TGCGCCAGCAGACAAGCGGGGGGAGCCTCCAATGAGCAGTTCTTC
CASRQAGGASNEQFF
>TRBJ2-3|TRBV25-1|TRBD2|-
TGTGCCAGCAGTGAAGGGTTCAGAGCGGGAGGGAAGACAGATACGCAGTATTTT
CASSEGFRAGGKTDTQYF
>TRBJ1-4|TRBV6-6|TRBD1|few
TGTGCCAGCAGTTCGCCCGGACAGGGGAGGCAACTGTTTTTT
CASSSPGQGRQLFF
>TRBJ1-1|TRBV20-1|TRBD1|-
TGCAGTGCTACCGACAGGGGTTCGACTGAAGCTTTCTTT
CSATDRGSTEAFF
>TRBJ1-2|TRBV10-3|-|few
TGTGCCATCAGTGATATGGGGGTTGGCTACACCTTC
CAISDMGVGYTF
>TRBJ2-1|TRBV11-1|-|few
TGTGCCAGCAGCCCCCCCTCGACTAGAAGTGAGCAGTTCTTC
CASSPPSTRSEQFF
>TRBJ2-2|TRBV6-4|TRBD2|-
TGTGCCAGCGCCCGGACTAGCGGGACCGCCGGGGGCACCGGGGAGCTGTTTTTT
CASARTSGTAGGTGELFF
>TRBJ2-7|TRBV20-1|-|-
TGCAGTGCTCCGGTGGGGGGCTGCAACGAGCAGTACTTC
CSAPVGGCNEQYF
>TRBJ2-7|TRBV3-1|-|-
TGTGCCAGCAGCCAAGCAACGGGTCCCTACGAGCAGTACTTC
CASSQATGPYEQYF
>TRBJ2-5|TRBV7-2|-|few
TGTGCCAGCAGTCTAATGGCGTACAGGGCGGGCGAGACCCAGTACTTC
CASSLMAYRAGETQYF
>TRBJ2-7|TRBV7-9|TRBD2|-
TGTGCCAGCACCCTGACTAGCGGACGCTACGAGCAGTACTTC
CASTLTSGRYEQYF
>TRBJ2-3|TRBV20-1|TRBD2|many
TGCAGTGCTAGAGATGGACTAGCGGGAGATGCAGATACGCAGTATTTT
CSARDGLAGDADTQYF
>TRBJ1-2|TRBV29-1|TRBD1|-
TGCAGCGTTCCGGACAGGTTCTATGGCTACACCTTC
CSVPDRFYGYTF
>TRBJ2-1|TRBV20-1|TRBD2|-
TGCAGTGCTAGAGAGCTAGCGGCAATCCAAGAGACCCAGTTCTTC
CSARELAAIQETQFF
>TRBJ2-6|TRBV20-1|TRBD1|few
TGCAGTGCTAGAGATTTGAGACAGGGAAGGCTAGATGGGGCCAACGTCCTGACTTTC
CSARDLRQGRLDGANVLTF
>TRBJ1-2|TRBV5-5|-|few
TGTGCCAGCAGCTCCGGGGCCCTGAGGGACTATGGCTACACCTTC
CASSSGALRDYGYTF
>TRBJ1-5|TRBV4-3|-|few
TGCGCCAGCAGCCAAGATCTGGCAGGCCAAGGGCCCCAGCATTTT
CASSQDLAGQGPQHF